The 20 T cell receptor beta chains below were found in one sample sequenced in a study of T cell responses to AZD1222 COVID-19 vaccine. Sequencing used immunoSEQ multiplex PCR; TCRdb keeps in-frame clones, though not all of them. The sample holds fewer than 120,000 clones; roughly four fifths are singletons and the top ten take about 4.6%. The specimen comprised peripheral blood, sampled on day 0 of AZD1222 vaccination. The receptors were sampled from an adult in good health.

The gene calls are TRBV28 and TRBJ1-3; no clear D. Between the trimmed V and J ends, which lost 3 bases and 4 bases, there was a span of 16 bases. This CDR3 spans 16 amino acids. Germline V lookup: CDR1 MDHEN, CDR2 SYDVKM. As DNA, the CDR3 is TGTGCCAGCAGTTTGGTCGGGCCGGGTACCGGAAACACCATATATTTT. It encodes CASSLVGPGTGNTIYF.

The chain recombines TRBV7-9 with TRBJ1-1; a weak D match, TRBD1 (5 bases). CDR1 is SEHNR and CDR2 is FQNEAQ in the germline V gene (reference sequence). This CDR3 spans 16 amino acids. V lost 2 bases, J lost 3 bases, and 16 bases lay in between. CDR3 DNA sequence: TGTGCCAGCAGCTTAATGCAGGGAAAAGGGGACACTGAAGCTTTCTTT. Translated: CASSLMQGKGDTEAFF. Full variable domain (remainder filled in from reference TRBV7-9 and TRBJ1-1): DTGVSQNPRHKITKRGQNVTFRCDPISEHNRLYWYRQTLGQGPEFLTYFQNEAQLEKSRLLSDRFSAERPKGSFSTLEIQRTEQGDSAMYLCASSLMQGKGDTEAFFGQGTRLTVV.

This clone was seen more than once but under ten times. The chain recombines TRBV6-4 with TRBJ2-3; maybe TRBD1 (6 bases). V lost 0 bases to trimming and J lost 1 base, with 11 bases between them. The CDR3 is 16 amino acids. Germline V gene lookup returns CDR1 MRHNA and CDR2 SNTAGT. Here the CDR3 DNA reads TGTGCCAGCAGTGACTCGGCAGGGGACGGCACAGATACGCAGTATTTT. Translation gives CASSDSAGDGTDTQYF.

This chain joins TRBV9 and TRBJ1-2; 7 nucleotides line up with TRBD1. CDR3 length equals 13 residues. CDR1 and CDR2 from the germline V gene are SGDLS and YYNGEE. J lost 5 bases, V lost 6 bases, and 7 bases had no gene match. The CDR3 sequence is CASKGQSIYGYTF. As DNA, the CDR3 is TGTGCCAGCAAGGGACAGAGTATATATGGCTACACCTTC.

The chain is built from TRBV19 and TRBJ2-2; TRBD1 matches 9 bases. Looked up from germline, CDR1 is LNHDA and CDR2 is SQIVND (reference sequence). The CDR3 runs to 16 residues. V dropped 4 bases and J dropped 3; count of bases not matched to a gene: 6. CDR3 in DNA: TGTGCCAGTAGTACTCCGGGACAGGGTTACACCGGGGAGCTGTTTTTT. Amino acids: CASSTPGQGYTGELFF.

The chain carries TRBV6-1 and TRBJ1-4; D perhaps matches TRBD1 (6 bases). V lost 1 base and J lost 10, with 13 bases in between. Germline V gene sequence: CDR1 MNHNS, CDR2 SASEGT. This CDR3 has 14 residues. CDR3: CASSEDRVSGKLFF. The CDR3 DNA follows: TGTGCCAGCAGTGAAGACAGGGTATCAGGAAAACTGTTTTTT.

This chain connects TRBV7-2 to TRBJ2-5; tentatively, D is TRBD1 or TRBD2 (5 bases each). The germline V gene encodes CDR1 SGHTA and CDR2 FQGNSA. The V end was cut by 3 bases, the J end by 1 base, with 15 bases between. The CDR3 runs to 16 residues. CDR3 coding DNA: TGTGCCAGCAGCTTCGGCTCCCTGGGACCCCAAGAGACCCAGTACTTC. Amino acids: CASSFGSLGPQETQYF.

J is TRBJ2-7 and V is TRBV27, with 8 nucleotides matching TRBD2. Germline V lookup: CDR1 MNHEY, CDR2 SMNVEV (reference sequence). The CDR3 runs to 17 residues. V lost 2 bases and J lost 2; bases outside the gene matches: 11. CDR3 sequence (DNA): TGTGCCAGCAGTTTAGGTAGCGGGAAATATAAGCCCTACGAGCAGTACTTC. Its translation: CASSLGSGKYKPYEQYF.

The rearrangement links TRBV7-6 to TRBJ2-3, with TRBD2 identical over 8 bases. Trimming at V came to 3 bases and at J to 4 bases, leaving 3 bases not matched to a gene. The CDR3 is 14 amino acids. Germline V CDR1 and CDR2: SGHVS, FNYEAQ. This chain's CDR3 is CASSFIGGADTQYF. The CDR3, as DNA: TGTGCCAGCAGCTTTATCGGGGGGGCAGATACGCAGTATTTT. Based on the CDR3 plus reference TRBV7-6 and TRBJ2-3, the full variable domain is GAGVSQSPRYKVTKRGQDVALRCDPISGHVSLYWYRQALGQGPEFLTYFNYEAQQDKSGLPNDRFSAERPEGSISTLTIQRTEQRDSAMYRCASSFIGGADTQYFGPGTRLTVL.

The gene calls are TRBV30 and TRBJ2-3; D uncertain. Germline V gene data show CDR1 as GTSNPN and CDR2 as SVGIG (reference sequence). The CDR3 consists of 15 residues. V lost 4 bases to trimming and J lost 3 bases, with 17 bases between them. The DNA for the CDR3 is TGTGCCTGGATGCCGGTCCGGTCAACAACAGATACGCAGTATTTT. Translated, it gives CAWMPVRSTTDTQYF.

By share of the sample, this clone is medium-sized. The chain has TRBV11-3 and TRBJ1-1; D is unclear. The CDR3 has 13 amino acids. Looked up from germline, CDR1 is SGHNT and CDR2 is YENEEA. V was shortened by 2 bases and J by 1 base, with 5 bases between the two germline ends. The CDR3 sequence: CASSLTQNTEAFF. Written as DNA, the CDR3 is TGTGCCAGCAGCTTAACCCAGAACACTGAAGCTTTCTTT.

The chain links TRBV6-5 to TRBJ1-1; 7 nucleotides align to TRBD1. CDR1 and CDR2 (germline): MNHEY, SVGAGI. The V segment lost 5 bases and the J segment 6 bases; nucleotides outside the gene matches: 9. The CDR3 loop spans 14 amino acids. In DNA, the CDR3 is TGTGCCAGCAGTCCTGACAGGGACGGGGCTGAAGCTTTCTTT. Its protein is CASSPDRDGAEAFF.

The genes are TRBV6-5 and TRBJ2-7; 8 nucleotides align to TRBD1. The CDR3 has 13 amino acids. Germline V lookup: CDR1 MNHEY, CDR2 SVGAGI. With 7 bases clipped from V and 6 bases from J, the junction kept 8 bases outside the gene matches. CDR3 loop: CASMGTGAGEQYF. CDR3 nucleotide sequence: TGTGCCAGCATGGGGACAGGTGCCGGCGAGCAGTACTTC.

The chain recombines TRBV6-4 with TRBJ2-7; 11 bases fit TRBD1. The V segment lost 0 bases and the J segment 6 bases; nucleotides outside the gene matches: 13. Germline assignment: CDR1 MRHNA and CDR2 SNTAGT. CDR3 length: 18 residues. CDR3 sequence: CASSDSLSWDRGISEQYF. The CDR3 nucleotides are TGTGCCAGCAGTGACTCACTCTCCTGGGACAGGGGGATTAGCGAGCAGTACTTC.

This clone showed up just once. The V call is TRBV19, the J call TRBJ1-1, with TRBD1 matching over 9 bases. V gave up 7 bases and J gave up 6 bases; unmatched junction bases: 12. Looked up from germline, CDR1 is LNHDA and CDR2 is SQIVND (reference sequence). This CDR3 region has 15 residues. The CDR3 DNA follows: TGTGCCAGTATACAATGGGGGACAGGGCTCTCTGAAGCTTTCTTT. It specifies CASIQWGTGLSEAFF.

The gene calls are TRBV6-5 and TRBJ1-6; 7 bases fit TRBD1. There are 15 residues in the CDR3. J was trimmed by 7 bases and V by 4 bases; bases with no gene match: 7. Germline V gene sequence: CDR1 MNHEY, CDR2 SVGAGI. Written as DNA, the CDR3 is TGTGCCAGCAGTTTCCAAGACAGGGTCAATTCACCCCTCCACTTT. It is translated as CASSFQDRVNSPLHF.

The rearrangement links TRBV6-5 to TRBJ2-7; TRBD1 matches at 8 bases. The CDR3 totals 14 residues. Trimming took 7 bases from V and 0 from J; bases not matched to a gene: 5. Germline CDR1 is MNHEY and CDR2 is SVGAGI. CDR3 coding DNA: TGTGCCAGCACTCGGGACAGGAGCTCCTACGAGCAGTACTTC. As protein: CASTRDRSSYEQYF.

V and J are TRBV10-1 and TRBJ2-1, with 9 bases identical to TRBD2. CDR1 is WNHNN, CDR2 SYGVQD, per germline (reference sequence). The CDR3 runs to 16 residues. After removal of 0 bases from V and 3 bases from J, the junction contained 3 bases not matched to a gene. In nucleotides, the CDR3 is TGCGCCAGCAGTGAGTCTAGCGGGAGTGGCTACAATGAGCAGTTCTTC. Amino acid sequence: CASSESSGSGYNEQFF.

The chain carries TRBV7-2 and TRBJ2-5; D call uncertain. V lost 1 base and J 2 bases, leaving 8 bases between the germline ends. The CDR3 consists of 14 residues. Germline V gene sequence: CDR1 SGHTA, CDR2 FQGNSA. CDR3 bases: TGTGCCAGCAGCTTAGAATACGGTCAAGAGACCCAGTACTTC. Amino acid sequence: CASSLEYGQETQYF.

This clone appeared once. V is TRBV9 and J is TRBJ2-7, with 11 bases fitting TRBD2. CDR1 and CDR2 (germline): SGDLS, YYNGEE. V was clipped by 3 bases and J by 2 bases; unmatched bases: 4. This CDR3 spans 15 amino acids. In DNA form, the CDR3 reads TGTGCCAGCAGCGCTACTAGCGGGAGCGCCTACGAGCAGTACTTC. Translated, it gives CASSATSGSAYEQYF.